The 2 T cell receptor beta chains given below trace back to one sample, sequenced in a study of blood T cell repertoires in COVID-19. The data were produced by immunoSEQ multiplex PCR, yet TCRdb's version contains in-frame clones alone and is incomplete. The repertoire consists of under 300,000 clones, with about 85% occurring once and the leading ten covering less than 3%. The sample consisted of PBMCs or T cells enriched from blood (not recorded which). These receptors came from a woman aged 45-65 years who had recovered from COVID-19.

J is TRBJ2-1 and V is TRBV5-3, with TRBD2 matching over 11 bases. TRBV5-3 is known as an ORF, though its function is uncertain. V was clipped by 0 bases and J by 4 bases; unmatched bases: 6. The CDR3 length is 17 residues. Written as DNA, the CDR3 is TGTGCCAGAAGCTTGGCGATTAGCGGGAGGGTATACAATGAGCAGTTCTTC. Amino acid sequence: CARSLAISGRVYNEQFF.

The sample holds a few counts of this clone. The chain carries TRBV14 and TRBJ1-1; D gene uncertain. This CDR3 region has 15 residues. The V gene's germline CDR1 is SGHDN and CDR2 FVKESK. V shed 1 base and J shed 1 base, with 10 bases lying between them. The CDR3 nucleotides read TGTGCCAGCAGCCAAGGTGAAGGAGCGAACACTGAAGCTTTCTTT. Protein product: CASSQGEGANTEAFF. Full variable domain (rest looked up from reference TRBV14 and TRBJ1-1): EAGVTQFPSHSVIEKGQTVTLRCDPISGHDNLYWYRRVMGKEIKFLLHFVKESKQDESGMPNNRFLAERTGGTYSTLKVQPAELEDSGVYFCASSQGEGANTEAFFGQGTRLTVV.